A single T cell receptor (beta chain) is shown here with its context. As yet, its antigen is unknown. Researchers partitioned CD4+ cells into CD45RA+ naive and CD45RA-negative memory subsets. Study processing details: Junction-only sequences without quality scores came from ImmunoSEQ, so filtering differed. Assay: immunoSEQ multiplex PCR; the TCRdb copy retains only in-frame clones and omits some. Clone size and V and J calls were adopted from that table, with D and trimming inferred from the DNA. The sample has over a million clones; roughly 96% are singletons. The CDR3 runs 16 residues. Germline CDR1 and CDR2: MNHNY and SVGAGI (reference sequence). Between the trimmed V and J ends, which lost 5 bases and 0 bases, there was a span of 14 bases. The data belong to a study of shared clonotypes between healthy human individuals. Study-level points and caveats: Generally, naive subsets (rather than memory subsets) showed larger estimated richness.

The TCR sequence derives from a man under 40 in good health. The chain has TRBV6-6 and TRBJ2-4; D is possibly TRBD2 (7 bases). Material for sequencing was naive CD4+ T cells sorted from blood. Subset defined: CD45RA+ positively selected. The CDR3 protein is CASSRIGGLAKNIQYF. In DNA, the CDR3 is TGTGCCAGCAGTCGTATCGGGGGGCTAGCCAAAAACATTCAGTACTTC.